The 30 T cell receptor beta chains below all came from one sample that was sequenced in a study of shared clonotypes between healthy human individuals. Repertoires were generated with immunoSEQ multiplex PCR, while TCRdb's copy carries only in-frame clones and drops some. The sample has around 2,000,000 clones; roughly 96% are singletons. Sequenced: naive CD4+ T cells sorted from blood. Subset: CD45RA+ positively selected. The receptors were gathered from a man between 18 and 29 years old in good health.

The chain uses TRBV14 and TRBJ1-6; the D gene is possibly TRBD1 (6 bases). CDR3 length: 16 residues. Germline values: CDR1 SGHDN, CDR2 FVKESK. V lost 2 bases, J lost 0 bases, and 8 bases lay in between. The CDR3 region is CASSQLGGSYNSPLHF. The CDR3 region has the DNA TGTGCCAGCAGCCAACTAGGGGGCTCCTATAATTCACCCCTCCACTTT.

Concerning this clone: Within the sample, other DNA sequences also encode this same CDR3. This chain joins TRBV6-5 and TRBJ1-2; 8 nucleotides match TRBD1. Germline lookup yields CDR1 MNHEY and CDR2 SVGAGI. The CDR3 contains 13 residues. With V trimmed by 6 bases and J by 2 bases, 2 bases remained unmatched. The CDR3 is CASRAGGNYGYTF. CDR3 in DNA: TGTGCCAGCAGAGCAGGGGGCAACTATGGCTACACCTTC.

The sample holds one count of this clone. The chain uses TRBV28 and TRBJ1-6; weak D call: TRBD1 (6 bases). Germline assignment: CDR1 MDHEN and CDR2 SYDVKM. The CDR3 sequence is 16 residues long. V dropped 3 bases and J dropped 5 bases, with 14 bases sitting between them. The CDR3 DNA sequence: TGTGCCAGCAGTTTTGACAGGTCCCCTCATAATTCACCCCTCCACTTT. The encoded protein is CASSFDRSPHNSPLHF.

This chain joins TRBV7-3 and TRBJ2-1, with TRBD2 matching over 11 bases. J gave up 6 bases and V 3 bases, and 4 bases lay outside the gene matches. Germline CDR1 and CDR2: SGHTA and FQGTGA. This CDR3 comprises 15 residues. The CDR3 region is CASSFSGGATNEQFF. The CDR3 DNA reads TGTGCCAGCAGCTTTAGCGGGGGGGCCACCAATGAGCAGTTCTTC.

This chain links TRBV2 with TRBJ2-7; 10 bases match TRBD1. This CDR3 spans 15 amino acids. J gave up 5 bases and V 6 bases, and 10 bases lay outside the gene matches. Per the germline V gene, CDR1 is SNHLY and CDR2 is FYNNEI. CDR3: CASRGEGTGAHEQYF. The CDR3, as DNA: TGTGCCAGCAGGGGAGAGGGGACAGGGGCCCACGAGCAGTACTTC.

The chain combines TRBV11-2 with TRBJ1-1; 7 positions match TRBD1. Germline V CDR1 and CDR2: SGHAT, FQNNGV. CDR3 length: 14 residues. V trimming: 6 bases; J trimming: 2 bases; junction bases outside the gene matches: 6. The CDR3, as DNA: TGTGCCAGCAGTCTACAGGGGTTCAACACTGAAGCTTTCTTT. Amino acids: CASSLQGFNTEAFF.

V and J are TRBV2 and TRBJ2-7; unclear D gene. Germline CDR1 and CDR2: SNHLY and FYNNEI. Deletions cut 6 bases from V and 1 base from J, with 7 bases between. There are 12 residues in the CDR3. Here the CDR3 DNA reads TGTGCCAGCAGCCCCCTTTCCTACGAGCAGTACTTC. This sequence encodes CASSPLSYEQYF.

The chain uses TRBV18 and TRBJ2-7, with 12 positions matching TRBD2. The CDR3 sequence is 17 residues long. Losses at the gene ends were 6 bases for V and 1 base for J; bases not matched to a gene: 10. Germline V gene data show CDR1 as KGHSH and CDR2 as LQKENI. In nucleotides, the CDR3 is TGTGCCAGCTCCCCCGGGACTAGCGGGCGTGGATCCTACGAGCAGTACTTC. Translating gives CASSPGTSGRGSYEQYF.

This chain links TRBV2 with TRBJ2-1, with 10 bases lining up with TRBD1. The CDR3 spans 15 residues. Germline values: CDR1 SNHLY, CDR2 FYNNEI. The junction had 8 bases not matched to a gene; V was cut back by 6 bases and J by 6 bases. The CDR3 sequence: CASRGDRGFSNEQFF. Here the CDR3 DNA reads TGTGCCAGCAGGGGGGACAGGGGTTTCTCCAATGAGCAGTTCTTC.

The chain is built from TRBV5-4 and TRBJ1-6; perhaps TRBD1 as D (5 bases). The CDR3 has 18 amino acids. Germline V gene lookup returns CDR1 SGHNT and CDR2 YYREEE (reference sequence). V was trimmed by 0 bases and J by 0 bases, leaving 13 bases between them. CDR3 DNA: TGTGCCAGCAGCTTGGCACAGGCGGCGAGCTCCTATAATTCACCCCTCCACTTT. Amino acids: CASSLAQAASSYNSPLHF.

The CDR3 region has the DNA TGTGCCACCTTTTCTCAAAGCTCTGGAAACACCATATATTTT. Amino acids: CATFSQSSGNTIYF. This rearrangement joins TRBV28 to TRBJ1-3; D remains unclear. This CDR3 region has 14 residues. V lost 10 bases, J lost 0 bases, and 13 bases lay in between. The germline CDR1 and CDR2 sequences are MDHEN and SYDVKM. The whole variable domain, filled in from reference TRBV28 and TRBJ1-3, reads DVKVTQSSRYLVKRTGEKVFLECVQDMDHENMFWYRQDPGLGLRLIYFSYDVKMKEKGDIPEGYSVSREKKERFSLILESASTNQTSMYLCATFSQSSGNTIYFGEGSWLTVV.

V usage is TRBV5-1 and J usage is TRBJ2-7; D is perhaps TRBD1 (5 bases). The CDR3 has 16 residues. Germline-derived CDR1 and CDR2 are SGHRS and YFSETQ. V was shortened by 7 bases and J by 1 base, with 21 bases between the two germline ends. The DNA of the CDR3 is TGCGCCAGCTCGCTACGGACACAGCTTCCTTCCTACGAGCAGTACTTC. It is translated as CASSLRTQLPSYEQYF. Variable domain in full (rest from reference TRBV5-1 and TRBJ2-7): KAGVTQTPRYLIKTRGQQVTLSCSPISGHRSVSWYQQTPGQGLQFLFEYFSETQRNKGNFPGRFSGRQFSNSRSEMNVSTLELGDSALYLCASSLRTQLPSYEQYFGPGTRLTVT.

The chain is built from TRBV9 and TRBJ2-7; a weak D match, TRBD2 (6 bases). There are 16 residues in the CDR3. V was cut by 4 bases and J by 3 bases, with 20 bases left in between. CDR1 and CDR2 from the germline V gene are SGDLS and YYNGEE. The CDR3 DNA reads as TGTGCCAGCAGCCCAGGAGGGCAGGAGAGTATCTACGAGCAGTACTTC. This sequence encodes CASSPGGQESIYEQYF.

The chain combines TRBV28 with TRBJ2-1; D is uncertain. Trimming left V 1 base short and J 2 bases short, with 12 bases between. This CDR3 spans 16 amino acids. Germline V gene lookup returns CDR1 MDHEN and CDR2 SYDVKM. Written as DNA, the CDR3 is TGTGCCAGCAGTTTATTGCCTGTTACTACCTACAATGAGCAGTTCTTC. Protein: CASSLLPVTTYNEQFF.

The V gene is TRBV4-1, the J gene TRBJ1-1; 8 nucleotides agree with TRBD1. The V gene's germline CDR1 is MGHRA and CDR2 YSYEKL. J gave up 1 base and V 4 bases, and 5 bases lay outside the gene matches. The CDR3 consists of 15 residues. CDR3 amino acids: CASSLGQGQNTEAFF. CDR3 nucleotide sequence: TGCGCCAGCAGCCTAGGACAGGGACAGAACACTGAAGCTTTCTTT.

The J gene is TRBJ2-2, the V gene TRBV7-9; TRBD2 matches at 10 bases. This CDR3 region has 17 residues. Germline CDR1 reads SEHNR; CDR2 reads FQNEAQ (reference sequence). The junction had 7 bases not matched to a gene; V was cut back by 5 bases and J by 1 base. Here the CDR3 DNA reads TGTGCCAGCAGCAGGACTAGCGGACTCCTGAACACCGGGGAGCTGTTTTTT. Translation gives CASSRTSGLLNTGELFF.

As DNA, the CDR3 is TGTGCCAGCAGTTTTAGCGGGGGGCCTAGCACAGATACGCAGTATTTT. Translating it yields CASSFSGGPSTDTQYF. The rearrangement uses TRBV28 and TRBJ2-3; 10 positions agree with TRBD2. This CDR3 has 16 residues. V trimming: 3 bases; J trimming: 0 bases; junction bases outside the gene matches: 3. Germline V gene lookup returns CDR1 MDHEN and CDR2 SYDVKM.

This clone appeared a single time. The V gene is TRBV6-5, the J gene TRBJ2-3, with 10 bases matching TRBD1. This CDR3 region has 16 residues. Germline V lookup: CDR1 MNHEY, CDR2 SVGAGI. V trimming: 4 bases; J trimming: 1 base; junction bases outside the gene matches: 5. The CDR3 nucleotides read TGTGCCAGCAGTTCACCCGGGACAGGGGGCACAGATACGCAGTATTTT. This codes for CASSSPGTGGTDTQYF.

As to this clone: This sample also contains other DNA sequences that code for the same CDR3. V usage is TRBV10-3 and J usage is TRBJ2-1; weak D call: TRBD2 (6 bases). V lost 0 bases and J lost 0, with 6 bases in between. The CDR3 runs to 15 residues. CDR1 is ENHRY, CDR2 SYGVKD, per germline. For the CDR3, the DNA is TGTGCCATCAGTGAGTCGGGGGGCTCCTACAATGAGCAGTTCTTC. It specifies CAISESGGSYNEQFF.

This rearrangement joins TRBV6-5 to TRBJ2-3; TRBD2 matches at 7 bases. Per the germline V gene, CDR1 is MNHEY and CDR2 is SVGAGI. Germline trimming cut 5 bases from V and 0 bases from J; bases unmatched to any gene: 5. The CDR3 contains 15 residues. In nucleotides, the CDR3 is TGTGCCAGCAGTCCAAGCGGGGTTAGCACAGATACGCAGTATTTT. Translated: CASSPSGVSTDTQYF.

The chain joins TRBV6-5 to TRBJ1-2; TRBD1 agrees at 7 bases. This CDR3 region has 12 residues. CDR1 is MNHEY and CDR2 is SVGAGI in the germline V gene. With 8 bases clipped from V and 5 bases from J, the junction kept 5 bases outside the gene matches. The CDR3 DNA follows: TGTGCCAGCCGACAGGGAGAATATGGCTACACCTTC. Its translation: CASRQGEYGYTF.

The chain uses TRBV11-1 and TRBJ1-1, with D hard to call. Germline lookup yields CDR1 SGHAT and CDR2 FQDESV (reference sequence). The germline V and J ends were trimmed by 8 bases and 4 bases, with 14 bases remaining between them. This CDR3 contains 13 residues. The chain's CDR3 is CASVREVGTEAFF. The CDR3 DNA follows: TGTGCCAGCGTTCGGGAAGTCGGCACTGAAGCTTTCTTT.

The chain uses TRBV30 and TRBJ2-3, with 9 bases aligning to TRBD1. The CDR3 extends over 15 amino acids. CDR1 and CDR2 (germline): GTSNPN, SVGIG (reference sequence). V was pared by 3 bases and J by 3 bases, with 7 bases of the junction left unmatched. The CDR3 coding sequence is TGTGCCTGGAGGAGGGGGACAGGGCCTACAGATACGCAGTATTTT. Translating gives CAWRRGTGPTDTQYF.

CDR3 in amino acids: CASSVGGQGAQGETQYF. The CDR3 DNA reads TGTGCCAGCAGCGTAGGAGGACAGGGGGCGCAGGGAGAGACCCAGTACTTC. The chain employs TRBV9 and TRBJ2-5, with 11 bases aligning to TRBD1. CDR3 length: 17 amino acids. Germline V lookup: CDR1 SGDLS, CDR2 YYNGEE. V gave up 0 bases and J gave up 4 bases; unmatched junction bases: 8.

The gene calls are TRBV10-2 and TRBJ2-3; weak D call: TRBD1 (6 bases). Germline-derived CDR1 and CDR2 are WSHSY and SAAADI. The CDR3 contains 16 residues. Trimming cost V 7 bases and J 3 bases, with 20 bases left between them. CDR3 nucleotide sequence: TGCGCCAGCAAGGGGGTAGACAAGGGGGTGACAGATACGCAGTATTTT. Translation gives CASKGVDKGVTDTQYF.

This clone has just one count. This chain uses TRBV5-1 with TRBJ1-2, with D unclear. The CDR3 is 16 residues long. Germline lookup yields CDR1 SGHRS and CDR2 YFSETQ. Trimming took 3 bases from V and 2 from J, leaving 17 bases between them. CDR3 region: CASSSVTPTGNYGYTF. The CDR3 bases are TGCGCCAGCAGCTCAGTCACACCGACCGGGAACTATGGCTACACCTTC.

The CDR3 region is CASSSPLLAGTIYNEQFF. The CDR3 bases are TGTGCCAGCAGCTCCCCCTTGCTAGCGGGGACAATCTACAATGAGCAGTTCTTC. The J gene is TRBJ2-1, the V gene TRBV7-9; 9 positions match TRBD2. Germline V gene data show CDR1 as SEHNR and CDR2 as FQNEAQ (reference sequence). V trimming: 4 bases; J trimming: 3 bases; junction bases outside the gene matches: 13. The CDR3 loop spans 18 amino acids.

Remarks on this clone: One end of the junction varies from germline; a read error may be responsible. The chain joins TRBV19 to TRBJ2-5; D uncertain. CDR3 length equals 14 residues. Germline-derived CDR1 and CDR2 are LNHDA and SQIVND (reference sequence). In DNA form, the CDR3 reads TGTGCCTGTAGTATCGCACAGAGACAAGAGACCCAGTACTTC. It encodes CACSIAQRQETQYF. Based on the CDR3 plus reference TRBV19 and TRBJ2-5, the full variable domain is DGGITQSPKYLFRKEGQNVTLSCEQNLNHDAMYWYRQDPGQGLRLIYYSQIVNDFQKGDIAEGYSVSREKKESFPLTVTSAQKNPTAFYLCACSIAQRQETQYFGPGTRLLVL.

The CDR3 here is CASSEGLAGGKSSYEQYF. The DNA of the CDR3 is TGTGCCAGCAGTGAAGGACTAGCGGGGGGAAAGAGCTCCTACGAGCAGTACTTC. V usage is TRBV2 and J usage is TRBJ2-7, with 13 positions matching TRBD2. This CDR3 region has 18 residues. CDR1 SNHLY and CDR2 FYNNEI come from the germline V gene. The trim removed 1 base at V and 0 bases at J, leaving 6 bases unmatched.

On this clone: This may be a read error: a much more frequent sequence differs by one nucleotide. In the same sample, other DNA sequences code for this CDR3. The chain's CDR3 is CAWRDGRTYGYTF. DNA for the CDR3: TGTGCCTGGAGGGACGGTAGAACCTATGGTTACACCTTC. The chain carries TRBV30 and TRBJ1-2, with D unclear. Germline V gives CDR1 GTSNPN, CDR2 SVGIG (reference sequence). This CDR3 has 13 amino acids.